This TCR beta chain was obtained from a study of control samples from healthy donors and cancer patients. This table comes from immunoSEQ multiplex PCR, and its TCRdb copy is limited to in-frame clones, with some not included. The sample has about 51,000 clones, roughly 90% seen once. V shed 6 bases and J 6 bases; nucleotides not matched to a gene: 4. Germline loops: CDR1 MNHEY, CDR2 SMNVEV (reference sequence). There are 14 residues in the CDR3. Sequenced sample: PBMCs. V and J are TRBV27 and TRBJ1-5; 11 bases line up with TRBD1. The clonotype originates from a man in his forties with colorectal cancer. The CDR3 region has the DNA TGTGCCAGCAGGGGACAGGGGGGTTTTCAGCCCCAGCATTTT. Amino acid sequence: CASRGQGGFQPQHF.